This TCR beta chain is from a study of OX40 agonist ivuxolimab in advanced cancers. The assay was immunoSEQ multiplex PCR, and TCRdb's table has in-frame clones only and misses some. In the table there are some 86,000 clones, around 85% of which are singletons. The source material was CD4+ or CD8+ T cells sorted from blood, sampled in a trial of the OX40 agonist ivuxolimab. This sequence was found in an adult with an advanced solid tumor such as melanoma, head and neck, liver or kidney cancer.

CDR3: CASSRTGGNNEQFF. The CDR3 nucleotides are TGCGCCAGCAGCAGGACAGGGGGGAACAATGAGCAGTTCTTC. The rearrangement joins TRBV4-1 to TRBJ2-1; 10 nucleotides line up with TRBD1. CDR3 length: 14 residues. The ends lost 5 bases at V and 5 bases at J; junction bases unmatched: 3. The germline CDR1 and CDR2 sequences are MGHRA and YSYEKL.